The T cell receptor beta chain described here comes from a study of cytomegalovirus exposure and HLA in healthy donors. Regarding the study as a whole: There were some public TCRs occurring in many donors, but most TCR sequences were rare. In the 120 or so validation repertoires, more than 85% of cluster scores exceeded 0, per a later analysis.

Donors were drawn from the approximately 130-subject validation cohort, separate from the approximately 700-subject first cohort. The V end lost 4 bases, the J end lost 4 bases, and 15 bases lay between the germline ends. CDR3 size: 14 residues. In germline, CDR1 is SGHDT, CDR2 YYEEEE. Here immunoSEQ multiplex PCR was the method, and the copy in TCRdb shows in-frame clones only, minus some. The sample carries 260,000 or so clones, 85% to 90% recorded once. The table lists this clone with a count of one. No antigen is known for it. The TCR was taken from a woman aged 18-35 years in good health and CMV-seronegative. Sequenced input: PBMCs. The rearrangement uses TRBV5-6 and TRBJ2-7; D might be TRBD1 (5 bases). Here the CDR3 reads CASSDNSQVYEQYF. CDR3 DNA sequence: TGTGCCAGCAGCGATAATTCACAGGTTTACGAGCAGTACTTC. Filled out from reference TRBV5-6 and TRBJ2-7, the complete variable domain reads DAGVTQSPTHLIKTRGQQVTLRCSPKSGHDTVSWYQQALGQGPQFIFQYYEEEERQRGNFPDRFSGHQFPNYSSELNVNALLLGDSALYLCASSDNSQVYEQYFGPGTRLTVT.